These 10 T cell receptor beta chains were sequenced from one sample in a study of shared clonotypes between healthy human individuals. Naive CD8 cells, CD45RO-negative and positively selected for CCR7, excluded terminally differentiated effector memory CD45RA+ cells. Some clones are missing from TCRdb's copy, which holds only in-frame ones; the method was immunoSEQ multiplex PCR. The data show about 2.1 million clones, over 85% seen once. Sequences were obtained from naive CD8+ T cells from PBMCs. The source is a young man in good health. Some clones in this sample may be carry-over from other donors' samples.

Worth noting for this clone: Additional DNA sequences in this sample encode the identical CDR3. V is TRBV19 and J is TRBJ1-2; perhaps TRBD1 as D (6 bases). V shed 5 bases and J shed 4 bases, with 17 bases lying between them. CDR3 length equals 15 residues. Germline loops: CDR1 LNHDA, CDR2 SQIVND (reference sequence). The CDR3 DNA follows: TGTGCCAGTAGTCCCCGGGGAGGGGGGGCCTATGGCTACACCTTC. Encoded protein: CASSPRGGGAYGYTF.

The chain employs TRBV11-2 and TRBJ1-1, with D maybe TRBD1 (5 bases). The CDR3 is made up of 18 amino acids. V lost 7 bases and J lost 2, with 26 bases in between. Per germline, CDR1 SGHAT and CDR2 FQNNGV. This CDR3 reads CASTPIPGARGYNTEAFF. The CDR3 DNA follows: TGTGCCAGCACCCCAATCCCTGGGGCAAGGGGATACAACACTGAAGCTTTCTTT.

J is TRBJ1-2 and V is TRBV19; the D gene is possibly TRBD1 (5 bases). The V gene lost 4 bases and the J gene lost 4 bases, with 16 bases spanning the gap. Germline V gene sequence: CDR1 LNHDA, CDR2 SQIVND (reference sequence). The CDR3 runs to 15 residues. The CDR3 sequence: CASSTPGLGPYGYTF. The CDR3, as DNA: TGTGCCAGTAGTACCCCGGGACTCGGCCCCTATGGCTACACCTTC.

V is TRBV28 and J is TRBJ2-1; 9 bases agree with TRBD1. The CDR3 is 14 residues long. With 4 bases clipped from V and 6 bases from J, the junction kept 4 bases outside the gene matches. Germline CDR1 is MDHEN and CDR2 is SYDVKM. CDR3 sequence reads: CASSWGTGPNEQFF. The CDR3 DNA is TGTGCCAGCAGTTGGGGGACAGGGCCCAATGAGCAGTTCTTC.

The chain has TRBV2 and TRBJ2-7; D is ambiguous. Trimming pared 2 bases from V and 0 bases from J, leaving 8 bases between. The CDR3 runs 14 residues. The germline V gene encodes CDR1 SNHLY and CDR2 FYNNEI. In DNA form, the CDR3 reads TGTGCCAGCAGTGAATCTCAGAGCTCCTACGAGCAGTACTTC. Protein product: CASSESQSSYEQYF.

This clone was observed a single time. This chain links TRBV7-8 with TRBJ2-4; TRBD2 aligns across 12 bases. V shed 5 bases and J 6 bases; nucleotides not matched to a gene: 5. CDR1 and CDR2 (germline): SGHVS, FQNEAQ. This CDR3 is 15 amino acids long. This chain's CDR3 is CASSRASGRGNIQYF. The CDR3 DNA reads TGTGCCAGCAGCCGAGCTAGCGGGAGGGGAAACATTCAGTACTTC.

V gene TRBV29-1 combines with J gene TRBJ1-2, with D possibly matching TRBD1 (5 bases). The CDR3 consists of 13 residues. With 6 bases removed from V and 0 bases from J, the gap between germline ends came to 11 bases. Germline values: CDR1 SQVTM, CDR2 ANQGSEA. The CDR3: CSVLGTANYGYTF. CDR3 DNA sequence: TGCAGCGTACTGGGGACGGCTAACTATGGCTACACCTTC.

This chain connects TRBV7-9 to TRBJ2-7; D unresolved. Germline CDR1 SEHNR, CDR2 FQNEAQ (reference sequence). This CDR3 comprises 16 residues. V lost 2 bases and J 0 bases, leaving 14 bases between the germline ends. CDR3 loop: CASSLHLGESSYEQYF. The CDR3 DNA reads as TGTGCCAGCAGCTTACATCTGGGCGAAAGCTCCTACGAGCAGTACTTC.

The chain carries TRBV28 and TRBJ1-1, with D possibly matching TRBD1 (6 bases). The CDR3 contains 15 residues. The germline V and J ends were trimmed by 6 bases and 12 bases, with 26 bases remaining between them. Germline values: CDR1 MDHEN, CDR2 SYDVKM. The CDR3 bases are TGTGCCAGCAGGCCCCGGCGGGGGCGGGTCCGGAGGACTTTCTTT. Its translation is CASRPRRGRVRRTFF.

The chain joins TRBV19 to TRBJ2-7; TRBD1 matches at 8 bases. Germline V gene data show CDR1 as LNHDA and CDR2 as SQIVND (reference sequence). Losses at the gene ends were 4 bases for V and 1 base for J; bases not matched to a gene: 6. This CDR3 region has 15 residues. CDR3 sequence reads: CASSTRDRPSYEQYF. CDR3 nucleotide sequence: TGTGCCAGTAGTACCCGGGACAGGCCTTCCTACGAGCAGTACTTC.